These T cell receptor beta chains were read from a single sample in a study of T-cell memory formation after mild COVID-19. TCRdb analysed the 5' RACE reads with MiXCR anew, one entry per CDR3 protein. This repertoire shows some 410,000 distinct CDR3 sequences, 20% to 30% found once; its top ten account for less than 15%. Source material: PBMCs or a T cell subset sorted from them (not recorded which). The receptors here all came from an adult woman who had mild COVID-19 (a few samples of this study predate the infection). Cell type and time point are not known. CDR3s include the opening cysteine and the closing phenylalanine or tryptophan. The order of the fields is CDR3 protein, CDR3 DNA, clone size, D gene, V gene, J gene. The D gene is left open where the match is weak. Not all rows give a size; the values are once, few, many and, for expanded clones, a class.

cdr3_aa: CASSVGDRAEAFF
cdr3_nt: TGTGCCAGCAGCGTAGGGGACAGGGCTGAAGCTTTCTTT
clone_size: -
d_call: TRBD1
v_call: TRBV9
j_call: TRBJ1-1

cdr3_aa: CASSYEWTGANVLTF
cdr3_nt: TGTGCCAGCAGTTACGAGTGGACTGGGGCCAACGTCCTGACTTTC
clone_size: many
d_call: -
v_call: TRBV6-5
j_call: TRBJ2-6

cdr3_aa: CASSGRGGGAETQYF
cdr3_nt: TGTGCCAGCAGCGGGCGAGGCGGGGGGGCAGAGACCCAGTACTTC
clone_size: -
d_call: TRBD2
v_call: TRBV9
j_call: TRBJ2-5

cdr3_aa: CASSLKRGPGVNIQYF
cdr3_nt: TGTGCCAGCAGTTTGAAGCGGGGCCCCGGTGTGAACATTCAGTACTTC
clone_size: few
d_call: TRBD2
v_call: TRBV6-6
j_call: TRBJ2-4

cdr3_aa: CASARDLLRDNEQFF
cdr3_nt: TGTGCCAGCGCTCGGGATTTATTGAGGGACAATGAGCAGTTCTTC
clone_size: few
d_call: -
v_call: TRBV7-6
j_call: TRBJ2-1

cdr3_aa: CASSSGLLPRETQYF
cdr3_nt: TGCGCCAGCAGCTCGGGACTTCTCCCAAGGGAGACCCAGTACTTC
clone_size: -
d_call: -
v_call: TRBV5-1
j_call: TRBJ2-5

cdr3_aa: CASSLARPEAFF
cdr3_nt: TGTGCCAGCAGTTTAGCGAGGCCGGAAGCTTTCTTT
clone_size: -
d_call: -
v_call: TRBV12-3/TRBV12-4
j_call: TRBJ1-1

cdr3_aa: CASSERGSRWTSGIAPDTQYF
cdr3_nt: TGTGCCAGCAGTGAAAGAGGTTCCAGATGGACTAGCGGGATAGCTCCCGATACGCAGTATTTT
clone_size: -
d_call: TRBD2
v_call: TRBV6-1
j_call: TRBJ2-3

cdr3_aa: CASRPEVMNTEAFF
cdr3_nt: TGTGCCAGCAGGCCGGAAGTCATGAACACTGAAGCTTTCTTT
clone_size: -
d_call: -
v_call: TRBV7-9
j_call: TRBJ1-1

cdr3_aa: CASRRTGGEKLFF
cdr3_nt: TGTGCCAGCAGGAGGACAGGGGGTGAAAAACTGTTTTTT
clone_size: -
d_call: TRBD1
v_call: TRBV6-5
j_call: TRBJ1-4

cdr3_aa: CASSQIFWETSGYSYEQYF
cdr3_nt: TGTGCCAGCAGCCAGATTTTTTGGGAGACTAGCGGATATTCCTACGAGCAGTACTTC
clone_size: -
d_call: TRBD2
v_call: TRBV4-2
j_call: TRBJ2-7

cdr3_aa: CATSDNRTGENTIYF
cdr3_nt: TGTGCCACCAGTGATAATCGGACAGGAGAAAACACCATATATTTT
clone_size: -
d_call: TRBD1
v_call: TRBV24-1
j_call: TRBJ1-3

cdr3_aa: CASSGPPGRYEQYF
cdr3_nt: TGTGCCAGCAGTGGTCCCCCGGGGCGCTACGAGCAGTACTTC
clone_size: -
d_call: -
v_call: TRBV12-3/TRBV12-4
j_call: TRBJ2-7

cdr3_aa: CASSGPQETQYF
cdr3_nt: TGTGCCAGCAGCGGCCCTCAGGAGACCCAGTACTTC
clone_size: few
d_call: -
v_call: TRBV5-5
j_call: TRBJ2-5

cdr3_aa: CASSNTATGYGGNTIYF
cdr3_nt: TGTGCCAGCAGCAACACCGCGACAGGGTACGGTGGAAACACCATATATTTT
clone_size: -
d_call: TRBD1
v_call: TRBV9
j_call: TRBJ1-3

cdr3_aa: CASSLGGIPYGYTF
cdr3_nt: TGTGCCAGCAGCTTAGGGGGGATACCCTATGGCTACACCTTC
clone_size: few
d_call: -
v_call: TRBV7-2
j_call: TRBJ1-2

cdr3_aa: CASSDGAGAVFQETQYF
cdr3_nt: TGTGCCAGTAGTGATGGAGCGGGAGCGGTCTTCCAAGAGACCCAGTACTTC
clone_size: -
d_call: TRBD2
v_call: TRBV19
j_call: TRBJ2-5

cdr3_aa: CASSPGPGVGQPQHF
cdr3_nt: TGTGCCAGCAGCCCAGGGCCAGGGGTCGGGCAGCCCCAGCATTTT
clone_size: few
d_call: -
v_call: TRBV7-2
j_call: TRBJ1-5

cdr3_aa: CASSFITSNQPQHF
cdr3_nt: TGTGCCAGCAGCTTCATCACGAGCAATCAGCCCCAGCATTTT
clone_size: -
d_call: -
v_call: TRBV7-9
j_call: TRBJ1-5

cdr3_aa: CASSRTSGPYQVTQYF
cdr3_nt: TGTGCCAGCAGCCGGACTAGCGGGCCCTACCAGGTGACCCAGTACTTC
clone_size: -
d_call: TRBD2
v_call: TRBV5-4
j_call: TRBJ2-5

cdr3_aa: CASSPKDREANQPQHF
cdr3_nt: TGCGCCAGCAGCCCCAAGGACAGGGAGGCCAATCAGCCCCAGCATTTT
clone_size: many
d_call: TRBD1
v_call: TRBV5-1
j_call: TRBJ1-5

cdr3_aa: CASSLRDTLDGYTF
cdr3_nt: TGTGCCAGCAGTCTGCGGGACACTCTGGATGGCTACACCTTC
clone_size: few
d_call: -
v_call: TRBV12-3/TRBV12-4
j_call: TRBJ1-2

cdr3_aa: CASSSIAGVYF
cdr3_nt: TGTGCCAGCAGTTCTATCGCGGGAGTGTACTTC
clone_size: -
d_call: TRBD2
v_call: TRBV6-2/TRBV6-3
j_call: TRBJ2-5

cdr3_aa: CASSLGDSSTDTQYF
cdr3_nt: TGTGCCAGCAGCCTTGGGGACAGCAGCACAGATACGCAGTATTTT
clone_size: many
d_call: TRBD1
v_call: TRBV11-3
j_call: TRBJ2-3

cdr3_aa: CASSLWGDNSPLHF
cdr3_nt: TGTGCCAGCAGTTTATGGGGAGATAATTCACCCCTCCACTTT
clone_size: few
d_call: -
v_call: TRBV12-3/TRBV12-4
j_call: TRBJ1-6

cdr3_aa: CASSLSRREEQFF
cdr3_nt: TGTGCCAGCAGCCTATCCCGAAGGGAGGAGCAGTTCTTC
clone_size: -
d_call: -
v_call: TRBV7-9
j_call: TRBJ2-1

cdr3_aa: CASSERTGLSEQFF
cdr3_nt: TGTGCCAGTAGTGAAAGGACAGGGTTAAGTGAGCAGTTCTTC
clone_size: -
d_call: TRBD1
v_call: TRBV19
j_call: TRBJ2-1